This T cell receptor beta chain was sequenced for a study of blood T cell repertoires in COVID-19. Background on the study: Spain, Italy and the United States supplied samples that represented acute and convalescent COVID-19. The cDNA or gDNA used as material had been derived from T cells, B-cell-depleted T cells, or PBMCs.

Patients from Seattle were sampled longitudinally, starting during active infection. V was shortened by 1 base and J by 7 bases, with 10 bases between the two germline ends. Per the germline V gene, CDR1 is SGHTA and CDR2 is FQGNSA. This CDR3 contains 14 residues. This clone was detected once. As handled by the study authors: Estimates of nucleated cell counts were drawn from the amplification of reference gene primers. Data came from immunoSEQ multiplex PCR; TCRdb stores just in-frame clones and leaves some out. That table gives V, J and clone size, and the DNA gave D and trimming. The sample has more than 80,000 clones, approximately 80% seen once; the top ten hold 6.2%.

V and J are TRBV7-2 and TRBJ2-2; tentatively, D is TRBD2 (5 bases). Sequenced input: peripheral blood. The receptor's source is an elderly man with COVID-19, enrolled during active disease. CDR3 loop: CASSLGGKGGELFF. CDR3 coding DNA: TGTGCCAGCAGCTTAGGAGGGAAGGGCGGGGAGCTGTTTTTT.